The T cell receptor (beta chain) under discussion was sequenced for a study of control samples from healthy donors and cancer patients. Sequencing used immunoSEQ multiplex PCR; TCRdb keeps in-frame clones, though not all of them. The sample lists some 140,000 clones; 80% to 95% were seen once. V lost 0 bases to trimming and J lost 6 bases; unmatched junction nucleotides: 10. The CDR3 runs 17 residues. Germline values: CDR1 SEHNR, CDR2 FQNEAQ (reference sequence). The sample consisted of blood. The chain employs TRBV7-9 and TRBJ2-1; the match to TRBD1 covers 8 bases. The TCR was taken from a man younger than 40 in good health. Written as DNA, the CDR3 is TGTGCCAGCAGCTTAGCCCAGACAGGGGTTTGGGCCAATGAGCAGTTCTTC. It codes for CASSLAQTGVWANEQFF.